This is a list of T cell receptor beta chains from one sample in a study of beta chain features in type 1 diabetes. Clones were sequenced by immunoSEQ multiplex PCR, and TCRdb holds only the in-frame ones, with some missing. The table has about 38,000 clones, around 64% seen once. The specimen was Tregs from blood. The receptors were sampled from a woman aged 30 to 39 in good health. CDR3s include the opening cysteine and the closing phenylalanine or tryptophan. The D gene is left open where the match is weak. For some rows the clone size is stated as once, few or many, or as a class when expanded; others skip it.

TRBD2	.	TRBV15	TRBJ2-7	CATSKGLALAYEQYF	TGTGCCACCAGCAAAGGACTAGCGTTGGCCTACGAGCAGTACTTC
TRBD1	.	TRBV28	TRBJ1-5	CASSYRGLNQPQHF	TGTGCCAGCAGTTACAGGGGACTCAATCAGCCCCAGCATTTT
TRBD2	few	TRBV9	TRBJ2-1	CASSSGLAVYNEQFF	TGTGCCAGCAGCTCCGGACTAGCGGTTTACAATGAGCAGTTCTTC
.	few	TRBV25-1	TRBJ2-3	CASSDPRDIGTDTQYF	TGTGCCAGCAGTGACCCCCGGGACATAGGCACAGATACGCAGTATTTT
TRBD1	.	TRBV18	TRBJ1-1	CASSPVTGDVETEAFF	TGTGCCAGCTCACCAGTGACAGGGGATGTGGAAACTGAAGCTTTCTTT
TRBD1	medium-sized	TRBV19	TRBJ1-1	CASRDRQNTEAFF	TGTGCCAGCAGGGACAGACAAAACACTGAAGCTTTCTTT
.	.	TRBV6-1	TRBJ1-1	CANRVTMNTEAFF	TGTGCCAACCGAGTCACCATGAACACTGAAGCTTTCTTT
.	few	TRBV28	TRBJ2-1	CASSLSSVVLPSSYNEQFF	TGTGCCAGCAGTTTATCTAGTGTGGTCCTTCCTAGCTCCTACAATGAGCAGTTCTTC
TRBD1	few	TRBV27	TRBJ2-5	CASSRPGQGSTQYF	TGTGCCAGCAGTCGACCGGGACAGGGCTCGACCCAGTACTTC
TRBD1	.	TRBV5-4	TRBJ2-5	CASSSPGQGRETQYF	TGTGCCAGCAGCTCCCCGGGACAGGGACGGGAGACCCAGTACTTC
TRBD2	.	TRBV29-1	TRBJ2-5	CSVVATSGKETQYF	TGCAGCGTTGTAGCCACTAGCGGGAAAGAGACCCAGTACTTC
.	once	TRBV11-2	TRBJ2-1	CASSFRPLDAGSSYNEQFF	TGTGCCAGCAGCTTTCGTCCACTAGACGCTGGGAGCTCCTACAATGAGCAGTTCTTC
.	.	TRBV5-1	TRBJ2-1	CASSSLERANEQFF	TGCGCCAGCAGCTCGCTCGAGAGGGCAAATGAGCAGTTCTTC
.	.	TRBV7-8	TRBJ1-1	CASSTRTEAFF	TGTGCCAGCAGCACCAGGACTGAAGCTTTCTTT
TRBD1	.	TRBV6-1	TRBJ1-5	CASRGQDNQPQHF	TGTGCCAGCAGGGGACAGGACAATCAGCCCCAGCATTTT
TRBD2	few	TRBV29-1	TRBJ2-1	CSARLAGVYNEQFF	TGCAGCGCAAGACTAGCGGGGGTGTACAATGAGCAGTTCTTC
TRBD2	.	TRBV2	TRBJ2-6	CASNQAGLSGANVLTF	TGTGCCAGCAATCAAGCGGGGCTGTCTGGGGCCAACGTCCTGACTTTC
.	.	TRBV4-2	TRBJ2-7	CASSQWTGTYEQYF	TGTGCCAGCAGCCAATGGACTGGAACCTACGAGCAGTACTTC
TRBD1	.	TRBV6-1	TRBJ2-7	CASRGDSAYEQYF	TGTGCCAGCAGGGGGGACAGTGCCTACGAGCAGTACTTC
.	.	TRBV6-5	TRBJ2-1	CASSYSGDTYNEQFF	TGTGCCAGCAGTTACTCAGGGGATACCTACAATGAGCAGTTCTTC
.	few	TRBV5-1	TRBJ2-2	CASSLGTANTGELFF	TGCGCCAGCAGCTTGGGTACAGCCAACACCGGGGAGCTGTTTTTT
.	.	TRBV11-3	TRBJ2-1	CASSFGQEQFF	TGTGCCAGCAGCTTTGGCCAAGAGCAGTTCTTC
TRBD1	once	TRBV29-1	TRBJ2-5	CSVRTGWWQETQYF	TGCAGCGTTCGGACAGGGTGGTGGCAAGAGACCCAGTACTTC
.	.	TRBV25-1	TRBJ1-6	CASSDVPVNSPLHF	TGTGCCAGCAGTGACGTACCGGTGAATTCACCCCTCCACTTT
TRBD2	.	TRBV11-2	TRBJ2-5	CASSFGLAGMETQYF	TGTGCCAGCAGCTTTGGACTAGCGGGAATGGAGACCCAGTACTTC
.	.	TRBV7-3	TRBJ2-1	CASSLMSAGPLGEQFF	TGTGCCAGCAGCTTAATGTCTGCGGGTCCATTGGGTGAGCAGTTCTTC
.	.	TRBV7-2	TRBJ1-1	CASSPHRSTEAFF	TGTGCCAGCAGCCCCCACAGGAGTACTGAAGCTTTCTTT
.	.	TRBV30	TRBJ1-1	CAWSERGTEAFF	TGTGCCTGGAGTGAACGGGGCACTGAAGCTTTCTTT
TRBD2	.	TRBV19	TRBJ2-7	CASSSSGRVSYEQYF	TGTGCCAGTAGTTCTAGCGGGAGGGTTTCCTACGAGCAGTACTTC
TRBD1	.	TRBV7-2	TRBJ2-7	CASSSTGTGYGEQYF	TGTGCCAGCAGCTCCACCGGGACAGGGTACGGCGAGCAGTACTTC
.	.	TRBV29-1	TRBJ2-3	CSAITAGDTQYF	TGCAGCGCTATCACCGCGGGAGATACGCAGTATTTT
.	few	TRBV7-6	TRBJ2-5	CASSLGGTQYF	TGTGCCAGCAGCTTAGGAGGGACCCAGTACTTC
TRBD1	.	TRBV29-1	TRBJ2-7	CSVGTGSYEQYF	TGCAGCGTGGGGACAGGGAGTTACGAGCAGTACTTC
TRBD1	few	TRBV7-2	TRBJ2-2	CASSSSGGNTGELFF	TGTGCCAGCAGCTCCTCAGGGGGGAACACCGGGGAGCTGTTTTTT
.	.	TRBV7-2	TRBJ1-2	CASSLPQTDGYTF	TGTGCCAGCAGCTTACCTCAGACTGACGGCTACACCTTC
.	.	TRBV6-5	TRBJ1-6	CASTSRRAGSPLHF	TGTGCCAGCACCTCGAGGAGGGCGGGTTCACCCCTCCACTTT
TRBD2	few	TRBV25-1	TRBJ2-7	CASSRRREDEQYF	TGTGCCAGCAGTCGTAGGCGGGAGGACGAGCAGTACTTC
TRBD2	.	TRBV7-3	TRBJ2-2	CASSESGVNTGELFF	TGTGCCAGCAGCGAAAGCGGGGTGAACACCGGGGAGCTGTTTTTT
.	few	TRBV10-3	TRBJ1-3	CAISELDSSGNTIYF	TGTGCCATCAGTGAGTTAGATAGCTCTGGAAACACCATATATTTT
.	few	TRBV10-3	TRBJ2-5	CAIRRQETQYF	TGTGCCATCAGGAGGCAAGAGACCCAGTACTTC
TRBD2	.	TRBV6-1	TRBJ2-5	CASSGPSGRRETQYF	TGTGCCAGCAGTGGGCCAAGCGGGAGACGAGAGACCCAGTACTTC
TRBD1	few	TRBV18	TRBJ2-5	CASSTGTDHQETQYF	TGTGCCAGCTCAACCGGGACAGACCACCAAGAGACCCAGTACTTC
.	few	TRBV2	TRBJ1-2	CASSDFGDNYGYTF	TGTGCCAGCAGTGATTTCGGGGATAACTATGGCTACACCTTC
TRBD2	.	TRBV19	TRBJ2-7	CASSKGSGSLSYEQYF	TGTGCCAGTAGTAAAGGAAGCGGGAGCCTCTCCTACGAGCAGTACTTC